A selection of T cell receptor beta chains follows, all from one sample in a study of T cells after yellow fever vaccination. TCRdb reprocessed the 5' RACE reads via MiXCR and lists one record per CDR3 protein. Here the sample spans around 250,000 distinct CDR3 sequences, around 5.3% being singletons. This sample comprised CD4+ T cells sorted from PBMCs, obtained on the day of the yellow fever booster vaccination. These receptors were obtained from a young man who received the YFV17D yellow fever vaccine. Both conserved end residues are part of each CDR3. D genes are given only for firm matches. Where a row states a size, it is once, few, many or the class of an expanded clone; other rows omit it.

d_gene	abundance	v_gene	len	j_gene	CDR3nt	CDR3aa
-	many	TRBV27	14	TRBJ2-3	TGTGCCAGCAGGCCGGGGGGCGGCACAGATACGCAGTATTTT	CASRPGGGTDTQYF
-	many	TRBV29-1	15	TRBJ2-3	TGCAGCGGAGGGATCGGCTCCAAGGAAGCAGATACGCAGTATTTT	CSGGIGSKEADTQYF
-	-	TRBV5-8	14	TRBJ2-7	TGTGCCAGCAGCCAAACCGGGACTCTCTACGAGCAGTACTTC	CASSQTGTLYEQYF
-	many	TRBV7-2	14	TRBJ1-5	TGTGCCAGCAGCTTTACAGGGCCTAATCAGCCCCAGCATTTT	CASSFTGPNQPQHF
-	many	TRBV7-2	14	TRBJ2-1	TGTGCCAGCAGCACACCACGACCCTACAATGAGCAGTTCTTC	CASSTPRPYNEQFF
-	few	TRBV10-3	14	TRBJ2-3	TGTGCCGCTAGGGAGGACGGGAGCACAGATACGCAGTATTTT	CAAREDGSTDTQYF
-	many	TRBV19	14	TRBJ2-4	TGTGCCAGTCGTAGCCGTTTGAAGGAAAACATTCAGTACTTC	CASRSRLKENIQYF
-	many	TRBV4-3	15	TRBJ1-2	TGCGCCAGCACCCGGCAGGCAGGGGACTCCTATGGCTACACCTTC	CASTRQAGDSYGYTF
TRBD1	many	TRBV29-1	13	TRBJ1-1	TGCAGCGTAGGACAGGGCGGCGGCACTGAAGCTTTCTTT	CSVGQGGGTEAFF
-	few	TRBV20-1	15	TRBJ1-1	TGCAGTGCTAGAGATAGGAGGGCTGGGGACACTGAAGCTTTCTTT	CSARDRRAGDTEAFF
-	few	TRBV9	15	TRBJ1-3	TGTGCCAGCAGCGTAGAGGCAATCACTGGAAACACCATATATTTT	CASSVEAITGNTIYF
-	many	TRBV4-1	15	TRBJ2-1	TGCGCCAGCAGCCAAAGGGGAGGCTCCTACAATGAGCAGTTCTTC	CASSQRGGSYNEQFF
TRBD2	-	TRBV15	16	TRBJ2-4	TGTGCCACCAGCAGTAAGGGACTAGATGTCAAAAACATTCAGTACTTC	CATSSKGLDVKNIQYF
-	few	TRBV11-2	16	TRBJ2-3	TGTGCCAGCAGCTCAGTCCGGGGGTCAGAAACAGATACGCAGTATTTT	CASSSVRGSETDTQYF
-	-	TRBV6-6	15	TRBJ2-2	TGTGCCAGCACCCCTCGGACTCGGGATCCCGGGGAGCTGTTTTTT	CASTPRTRDPGELFF
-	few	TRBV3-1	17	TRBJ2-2	TGTGCCAGCAGCCAAGGTCTCTATGGCGGGAACACCGGGGAGCTGTTTTTT	CASSQGLYGGNTGELFF
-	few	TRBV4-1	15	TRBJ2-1	TGCGCCAGCAGCCATTCAGTTGGGGGGCCGGGTGAGCAGTTCTTC	CASSHSVGGPGEQFF
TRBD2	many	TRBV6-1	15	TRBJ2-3	TGTGCCACCCCTACCGGGACTAGCGCCACAGATACGCAGTATTTT	CATPTGTSATDTQYF
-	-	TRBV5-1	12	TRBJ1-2	TGCGCCAGCAGCCGGGACGGTGAAGGCTACACCTTC	CASSRDGEGYTF
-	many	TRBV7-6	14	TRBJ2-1	TGTGCCAGCAGCTTAGAATCGGTCCGGAGTGAGCAGTTCTTC	CASSLESVRSEQFF
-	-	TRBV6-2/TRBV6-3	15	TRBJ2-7	TGTGCCAGCAGTTACCGGGACCCAACTCGGCACGAGCAGTACTTC	CASSYRDPTRHEQYF
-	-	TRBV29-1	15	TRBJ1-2	TGCAGCGTTGGTCGGGGTTCGGGTGTAGGGTATGGCTACACCTTC	CSVGRGSGVGYGYTF